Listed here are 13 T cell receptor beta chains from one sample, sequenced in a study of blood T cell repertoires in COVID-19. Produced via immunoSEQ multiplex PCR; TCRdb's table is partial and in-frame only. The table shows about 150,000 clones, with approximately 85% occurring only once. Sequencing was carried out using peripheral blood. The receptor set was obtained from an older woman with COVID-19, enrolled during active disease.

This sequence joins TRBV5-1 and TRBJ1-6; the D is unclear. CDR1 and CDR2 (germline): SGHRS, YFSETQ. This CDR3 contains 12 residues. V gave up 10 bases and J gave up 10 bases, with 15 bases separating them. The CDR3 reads CAWILPESPLHF. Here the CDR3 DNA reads TGCGCCTGGATACTTCCGGAGTCACCCCTCCACTTT.

CDR3 coding DNA: TGTGCCAGCAGCTTAGGTCCCCAGGGGGAGATAGATAGCAATCAGCCCCAGCATTTT. Translated, it gives CASSLGPQGEIDSNQPQHF. The gene calls are TRBV11-2 and TRBJ1-5; the match to TRBD1 covers 7 bases. From germline, CDR1 is SGHAT and CDR2 FQNNGV. CDR3 length equals 19 residues. Losses at the gene ends were 1 base for V and 0 bases for J; bases not matched to a gene: 12.

The chain's CDR3 is CSAKRGGDTQYF. The DNA for the CDR3 is TGCAGCGCGAAGCGGGGTGGAGATACGCAGTATTTT. This chain uses TRBV29-1 with TRBJ2-3, with 7 bases fitting TRBD2. The junction had 6 bases not matched to a gene; V was cut back by 7 bases and J by 5 bases. CDR3 length: 12 amino acids. In germline, CDR1 is SQVTM, CDR2 ANQGSEA.

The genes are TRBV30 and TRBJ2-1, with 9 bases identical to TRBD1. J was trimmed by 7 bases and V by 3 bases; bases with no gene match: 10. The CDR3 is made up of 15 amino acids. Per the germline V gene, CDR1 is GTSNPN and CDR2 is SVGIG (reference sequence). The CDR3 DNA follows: TGTGCCTGGAGGGGCCGGGACAGGGTACGAAATGAGCAGTTCTTC. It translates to CAWRGRDRVRNEQFF.

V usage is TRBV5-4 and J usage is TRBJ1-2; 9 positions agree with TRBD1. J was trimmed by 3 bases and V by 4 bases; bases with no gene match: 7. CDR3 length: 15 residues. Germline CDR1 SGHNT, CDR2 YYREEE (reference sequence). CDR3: CASSPSGTGHYGYTF. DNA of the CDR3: TGTGCCAGCAGCCCATCCGGGACAGGGCACTATGGCTACACCTTC.

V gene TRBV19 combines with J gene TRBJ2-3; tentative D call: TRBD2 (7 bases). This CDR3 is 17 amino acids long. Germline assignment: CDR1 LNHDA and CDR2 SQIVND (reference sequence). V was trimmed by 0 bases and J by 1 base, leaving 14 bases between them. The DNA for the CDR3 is TGTGCCAGTAGTATAGATCTAACGGGGGGCGGCACAGATACGCAGTATTTT. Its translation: CASSIDLTGGGTDTQYF.

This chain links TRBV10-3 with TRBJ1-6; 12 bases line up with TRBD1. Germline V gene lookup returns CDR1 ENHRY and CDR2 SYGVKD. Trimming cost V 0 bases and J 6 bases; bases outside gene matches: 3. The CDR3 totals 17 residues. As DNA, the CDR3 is TGTGCCATCAGTGAGTCGTGGGACAGGGGGCTTAATTCACCCCTCCACTTT. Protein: CAISESWDRGLNSPLHF.

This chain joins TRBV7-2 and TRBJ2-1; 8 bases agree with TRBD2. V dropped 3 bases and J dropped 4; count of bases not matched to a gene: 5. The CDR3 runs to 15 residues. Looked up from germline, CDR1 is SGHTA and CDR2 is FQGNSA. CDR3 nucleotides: TGTGCCAGCAGCTTGAGCGGGGGAATTTACAATGAGCAGTTCTTC. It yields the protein CASSLSGGIYNEQFF.

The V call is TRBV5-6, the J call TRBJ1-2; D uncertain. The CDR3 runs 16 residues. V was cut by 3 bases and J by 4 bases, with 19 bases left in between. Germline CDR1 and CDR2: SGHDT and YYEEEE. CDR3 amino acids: CASSSPPYPVPYGYTF. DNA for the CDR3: TGTGCCAGCAGCTCCCCCCCGTACCCGGTCCCCTATGGCTACACCTTC.

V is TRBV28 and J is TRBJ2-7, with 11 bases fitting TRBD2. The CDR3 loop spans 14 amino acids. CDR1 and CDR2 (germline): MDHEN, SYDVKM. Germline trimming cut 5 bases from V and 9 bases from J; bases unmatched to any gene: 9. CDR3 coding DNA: TGTGCCAGCAGTCCCGATAGCGGGGGGGCCGTGCAGTACTTC. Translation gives CASSPDSGGAVQYF. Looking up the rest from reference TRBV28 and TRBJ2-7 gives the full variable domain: DVKVTQSSRYLVKRTGEKVFLECVQDMDHENMFWYRQDPGLGLRLIYFSYDVKMKEKGDIPEGYSVSREKKERFSLILESASTNQTSMYLCASSPDSGGAVQYFGPGTRLTVT.

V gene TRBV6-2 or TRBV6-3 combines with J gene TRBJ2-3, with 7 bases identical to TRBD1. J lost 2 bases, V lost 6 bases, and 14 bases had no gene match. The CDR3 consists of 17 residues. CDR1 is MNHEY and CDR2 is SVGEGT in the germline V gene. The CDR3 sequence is CASSDSTGVTLTDTQYF. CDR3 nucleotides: TGTGCCAGCAGCGATTCAACAGGGGTCACCCTCACAGATACGCAGTATTTT.

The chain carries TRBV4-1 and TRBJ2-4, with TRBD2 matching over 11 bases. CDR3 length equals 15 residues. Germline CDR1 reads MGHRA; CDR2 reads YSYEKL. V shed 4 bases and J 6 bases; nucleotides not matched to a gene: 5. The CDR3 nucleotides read TGCGCCAGCAGCCCGCTAGCGGGGGGACCAAACATTCAGTACTTC. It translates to CASSPLAGGPNIQYF.

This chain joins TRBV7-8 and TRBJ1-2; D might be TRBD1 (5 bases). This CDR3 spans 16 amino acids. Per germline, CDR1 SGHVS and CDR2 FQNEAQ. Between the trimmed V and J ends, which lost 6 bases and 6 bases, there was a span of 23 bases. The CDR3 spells CASRNLDNQGSDGYTF. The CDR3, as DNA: TGTGCCAGCAGAAACCTCGACAACCAGGGAAGTGATGGCTACACCTTC.